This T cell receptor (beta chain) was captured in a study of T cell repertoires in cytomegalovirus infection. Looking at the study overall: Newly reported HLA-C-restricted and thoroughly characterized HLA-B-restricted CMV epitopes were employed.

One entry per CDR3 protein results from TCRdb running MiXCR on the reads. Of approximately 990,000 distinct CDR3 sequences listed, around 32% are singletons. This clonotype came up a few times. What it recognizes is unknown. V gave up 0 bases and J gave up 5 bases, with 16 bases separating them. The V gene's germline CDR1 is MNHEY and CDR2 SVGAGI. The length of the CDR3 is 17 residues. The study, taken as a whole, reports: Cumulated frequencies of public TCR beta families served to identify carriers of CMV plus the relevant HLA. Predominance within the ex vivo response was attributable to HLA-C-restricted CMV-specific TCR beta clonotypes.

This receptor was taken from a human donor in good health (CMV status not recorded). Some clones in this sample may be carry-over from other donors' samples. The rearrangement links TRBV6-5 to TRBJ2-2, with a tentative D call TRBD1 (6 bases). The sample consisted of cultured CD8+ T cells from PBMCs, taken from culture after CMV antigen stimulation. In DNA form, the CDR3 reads TGTGCCAGCAGTTACTCGAGAGGGGGTCGAACGACCGGGGAGCTGTTTTTT. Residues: CASSYSRGGRTTGELFF.